Below are 16 T cell receptor beta chains sequenced from a single sample in a study of CD8+CD57+ T cells in acquired aplastic anemia. The authors sequenced patients whose flow cytometry had shown CD8+CD57+ cell expansion. Genomic DNA was employed as the template in profiling TCR beta VDJ and CDR3. MiXCR, applied by TCRdb to the reads, yields one record per CDR3 protein. Of 200,000 to 250,000 distinct CDR3 sequences listed, approximately 45% are singletons. The material sequenced was sorted CD4+, CD8+, or CD8+CD57+ T cells (not recorded which) from PBMCs. These receptors were obtained from a human donor with aplastic anemia.

This sequence joins TRBV19 and TRBJ1-2; D is unresolved. The CDR3 sequence is 15 residues long. Germline lookup yields CDR1 LNHDA and CDR2 SQIVND (reference sequence). The V and J ends lost 6 bases and 0 bases respectively, with 14 bases between them. The CDR3 region has the DNA TGTGCCAGTAGGCGAAGTGGACCAGCTAACTATGGCTACACCTTC. Its translation: CASRRSGPANYGYTF.

The chain combines TRBV15 with TRBJ2-1; 8 nucleotides line up with TRBD2. CDR1 is LNHNV, CDR2 YYDKDF, per germline (reference sequence). The CDR3 spans 15 residues. The ends lost 0 bases at V and 8 bases at J; junction bases unmatched: 6. DNA of the CDR3: TGTGCCACCAGCAGAGATACGGGAGGGGTTGATGAGCAGTTCTTC. It yields the protein CATSRDTGGVDEQFF.

This clonotype was counted at least ten times. The V call is TRBV7-9, the J call TRBJ2-2; D gene uncertain. The germline CDR1 and CDR2 sequences are SEHNR and FQNEAQ (reference sequence). CDR3 length: 15 amino acids. V dropped 3 bases and J dropped 2 bases, with 10 bases sitting between them. This CDR3 reads CASSFKLSNTGELFF. The DNA of the CDR3 is TGTGCCAGCAGCTTTAAGTTAAGTAACACCGGGGAGCTGTTTTTT.

This sequence joins TRBV7-9 and TRBJ1-1; 9 bases map to TRBD1. The germline V gene encodes CDR1 SEHNR and CDR2 FQNEAQ (reference sequence). V shed 4 bases and J 5 bases; nucleotides not matched to a gene: 8. This CDR3 is 15 amino acids long. The CDR3 reads CASSSPGQGRTEAFF. CDR3 bases: TGTGCCAGCAGCTCCCCGGGACAGGGACGGACTGAAGCTTTCTTT.

The rearrangement joins TRBV4-1 to TRBJ2-2; TRBD2 matches at 7 bases. V shed 3 bases and J 2 bases; nucleotides not matched to a gene: 3. Germline V gene sequence: CDR1 MGHRA, CDR2 YSYEKL. The CDR3 has 15 amino acids. The CDR3 is CASSHGLDNTGELFF. CDR3 DNA: TGCGCCAGCAGCCATGGACTAGACAACACCGGGGAGCTGTTTTTT.

This clonotype was detected many times. The chain carries TRBV30 and TRBJ2-7; D unclear. This CDR3 has 11 residues. The V and J ends lost 2 bases and 7 bases respectively, with 9 bases between them. The V gene's germline CDR1 is GTSNPN and CDR2 SVGIG (reference sequence). CDR3 DNA: TGTGCCTGGAGTCCCTCTCGGGAGCAGTACTTC. Its translation is CAWSPSREQYF.

The rearrangement links TRBV29-1 to TRBJ2-7, with D uncertain. The CDR3 contains 12 residues. Germline V gene lookup returns CDR1 SQVTM and CDR2 ANQGSEA. V was trimmed by 3 bases and J by 2 bases, leaving 8 bases between them. CDR3 region: CSVDGGAYEQYF. The CDR3 DNA is TGCAGCGTTGACGGCGGTGCCTACGAGCAGTACTTC.

This clonotype was seen repeatedly, ten times or more. V is TRBV5-1 and J is TRBJ1-2; D unclear. The length of the CDR3 is 13 residues. V lost 3 bases and J lost 1, with 7 bases in between. Germline CDR1 reads SGHRS; CDR2 reads YFSETQ. The CDR3: CASSSDDNYGYTF. CDR3 nucleotide sequence: TGCGCCAGCAGCTCCGACGATAACTATGGCTACACCTTC.

There are many counts of this clonotype. The V gene is TRBV11-2, the J gene TRBJ1-2, with D hard to call. This CDR3 has 13 residues. Trimming left V 5 bases short and J 4 bases short, with 11 bases between. The germline gives CDR1 SGHAT, CDR2 FQNNGV. The CDR3 spells CASSRTLGYGYTF. The CDR3 DNA sequence: TGTGCCAGCAGCCGGACCTTGGGCTATGGCTACACCTTC.

Of note for this clonotype: One end of the junction fails to match germline, which may point to a read error. The gene calls are TRBV6-2 or TRBV6-3 and TRBJ1-1; TRBD1 is a possible D gene (6 bases). The length of the CDR3 is 12 residues. In germline, CDR1 is MNHEY, CDR2 SVGEGT. The CDR3 spells CASRQGNTGAFF. DNA of the CDR3: TGTGCCAGCAGACAGGGCAACACTGGAGCTTTCTTT.

This rearrangement joins TRBV4-3 to TRBJ2-1, with TRBD2 identical over 8 bases. Germline V CDR1 and CDR2: LGHNA, YSLEER. This CDR3 comprises 18 residues. Trimming removed 0 bases from V and 2 bases from J; junction bases left unmatched: 9. The CDR3 DNA is TGCGCCAGCAGCCAAGACGGGGGGGGGCCTTTCCCCTACAATGAGCAGTTCTTC. Translating it yields CASSQDGGGPFPYNEQFF.

This clonotype was picked up many times. The CDR3 reads CASSGWHYSNQPQHF. Here the CDR3 DNA reads TGTGCCAGCAGTGGTTGGCATTATAGCAATCAGCCCCAGCATTTT. J is TRBJ1-5 and V is TRBV2, with D uncertain. The CDR3 is made up of 15 amino acids. V was trimmed by 4 bases and J by 0 bases, leaving 10 bases between them. Per germline, CDR1 SNHLY and CDR2 FYNNEI.

The chain links TRBV10-3 to TRBJ2-2; 7 nucleotides align to TRBD2. CDR1 and CDR2 from the germline V gene are ENHRY and SYGVKD. Trimming at V came to 4 bases and at J to 4 bases, leaving 3 bases not matched to a gene. The CDR3 spans 14 residues. The CDR3 loop is CAISAKRGTGELFF. In nucleotides, the CDR3 is TGTGCCATCAGTGCAAAGCGGGGCACCGGGGAGCTGTTTTTT.

This clonotype occurred many times. The CDR3 region has the DNA TGTGCCAGCAGCCAAGAAGGCCTCCGCGATACGCAGTATTTT. Amino acid sequence: CASSQEGLRDTQYF. V and J are TRBV14 and TRBJ2-3, with unresolved D. The CDR3 covers 14 residues. V was clipped by 0 bases and J by 6 bases, with 10 bases between them. Germline V gene lookup returns CDR1 SGHDN and CDR2 FVKESK.

The gene calls are TRBV5-1 and TRBJ1-2; perhaps TRBD1 as D (6 bases). V shed 3 bases and J shed 3 bases, with 12 bases lying between them. The CDR3 consists of 14 residues. Germline CDR1 reads SGHRS; CDR2 reads YFSETQ. CDR3 sequence (DNA): TGCGCCAGCAGCTCCAGGGGAATTGACTATGGCTACACCTTC. Residues: CASSSRGIDYGYTF.

As to this clonotype: This may come from a read error, since a much larger clone is one base off. J is TRBJ2-1 and V is TRBV4-2, with TRBD2 identical over 11 bases. This CDR3 is 15 amino acids long. CDR1 is LGHNA, CDR2 YNFKEQ, per germline. The CDR3 DNA follows: TGTGCCAGCAGCCACCTTAGCGGGAGGGCCTCTGAGCGGTTCTTC. Its protein is CASSHLSGRASERFF.